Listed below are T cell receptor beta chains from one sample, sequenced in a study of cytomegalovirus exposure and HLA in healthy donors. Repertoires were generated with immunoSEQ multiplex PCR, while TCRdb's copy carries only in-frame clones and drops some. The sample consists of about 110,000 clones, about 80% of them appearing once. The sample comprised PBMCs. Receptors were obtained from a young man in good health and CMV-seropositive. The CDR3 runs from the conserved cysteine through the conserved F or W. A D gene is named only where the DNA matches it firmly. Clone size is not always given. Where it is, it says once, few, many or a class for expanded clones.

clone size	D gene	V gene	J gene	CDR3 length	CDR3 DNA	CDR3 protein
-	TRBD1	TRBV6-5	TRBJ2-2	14	TGTGCCAGCAGTGACAGGGGTGGGACCGGGGAGCTGTTTTTT	CASSDRGGTGELFF
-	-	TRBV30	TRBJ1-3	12	TGTGCCTCCGCGCCCTCTGGAAACACCATATATTTT	CASAPSGNTIYF
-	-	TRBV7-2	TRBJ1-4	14	TGTGCCAGCAGCCCACCGGCAACTAATGAAAAACTGTTTTTT	CASSPPATNEKLFF
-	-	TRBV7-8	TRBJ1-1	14	TGTGCCAGCAGCTTCAGCCCCGGCGGTAATGAAGCTTTCTTT	CASSFSPGGNEAFF
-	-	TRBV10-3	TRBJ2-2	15	TGTGCCATCAGTGAGCTACCTCAGAACACCGGGGAGCTGTTTTTT	CAISELPQNTGELFF
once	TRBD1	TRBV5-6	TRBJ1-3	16	TGTGCCAGCAGCCCTCTTGCAGGGGGCTCTGGAAACACCATATATTTT	CASSPLAGGSGNTIYF
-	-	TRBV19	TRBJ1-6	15	TGTGCCACCACGAACGGGGGGTCCTATAATTCACCCCTCCACTTT	CATTNGGSYNSPLHF
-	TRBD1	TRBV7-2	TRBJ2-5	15	TGTGCCAGCAGCTTAGGGACAGGGGCTTCCGAGACCCAGTACTTC	CASSLGTGASETQYF
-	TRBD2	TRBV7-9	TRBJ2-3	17	TGTGCCAGCAGCCAAGTCGGAGCGGGGGGGTTTGCAGATACGCAGTATTTT	CASSQVGAGGFADTQYF
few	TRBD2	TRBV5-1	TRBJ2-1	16	TGCGCCAGCAGCGAACTACGGGGGGGACCCTACAATGAGCAGTTCTTC	CASSELRGGPYNEQFF
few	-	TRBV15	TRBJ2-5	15	TGTGCCACCAGCAGAGGGGAGGGGGGGCGAGAGACCCAGTACTTC	CATSRGEGGRETQYF
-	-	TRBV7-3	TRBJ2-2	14	TGTGCCAGCAGCTTAGGTCCGGACACCGGGGAGCTGTTTTTT	CASSLGPDTGELFF
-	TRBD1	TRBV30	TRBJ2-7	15	TGTGCCTGGGCCGACCCCCACAGGGGGACCTACGAGCAGTACTTC	CAWADPHRGTYEQYF
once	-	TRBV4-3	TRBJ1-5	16	TGCGCCAGCAGCCAAGATCCTACGGTCGGCAATCAGCCCCAGCATTTT	CASSQDPTVGNQPQHF
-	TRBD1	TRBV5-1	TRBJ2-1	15	TGCGCCAGCAGCTCTATGGGACAGGGGTTGAATGAGCAGTTCTTC	CASSSMGQGLNEQFF
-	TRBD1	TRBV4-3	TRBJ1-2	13	TGCGCCAGCAGCCAATCCAGGGGGAATGGCTACACCTTC	CASSQSRGNGYTF
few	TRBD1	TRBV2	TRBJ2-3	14	TGTGCCAGCAGTGAGGGACAGGGGTTAGATACGCAGTATTTT	CASSEGQGLDTQYF
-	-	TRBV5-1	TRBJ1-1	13	TGCGCCAGCAGCTTGGCCGAGGGCACTGAAGCTTTCTTT	CASSLAEGTEAFF